The 19 T cell receptor beta chains given below trace back to one sample, sequenced in a study of vaccination effects on CD4 cells after COVID-19. With the ViraFEST assay, the study expanded antigen-specific CD4+ T cells using viral peptide pools, then sequenced them. After less than twelve days in culture, the CD4+ T cells were isolated. Participants completed two doses of the BNT162b2 or mRNA-1273 vaccine. Data came from immunoSEQ multiplex PCR; TCRdb stores just in-frame clones and leaves some out. In the table there are tens of thousands of clones, over 75% of which are singletons. Their antigens remain unidentified. The sample consisted of CD4+ T cells from PBMCs cultured with HCoV-OC43 spike peptides, taken after COVID-19 vaccination. The sample's subset: HCoV-OC43 spike overlapping peptide pool stimulation. Receptors were obtained from a human donor who received a COVID-19 vaccine.

The chain combines TRBV9 with TRBJ1-6; tentative D call: TRBD1 (5 bases). The CDR3 runs to 14 residues. The germline V gene encodes CDR1 SGDLS and CDR2 YYNGEE. Trimming shortened V by 9 bases and J by 6 bases, and 16 bases separated the two germline ends. The CDR3 sequence: CATSERGANSPLHF. The CDR3 coding sequence is TGTGCCACCTCGGAGCGGGGCGCTAATTCACCCCTCCACTTT.

J is TRBJ1-5 and V is TRBV28; possible D gene TRBD1, 5 bases. V dropped 7 bases and J dropped 5 bases, with 15 bases sitting between them. CDR1 MDHEN and CDR2 SYDVKM come from the germline V gene. CDR3 length: 14 amino acids. DNA for the CDR3: TGTGCCAGCACCGACCCTGGGGCGTATCAGCCCCAGCATTTT. Translating gives CASTDPGAYQPQHF.

This clone was counted between two and nine times. This chain joins TRBV29-1 and TRBJ1-1; TRBD1 agrees at 8 bases. CDR1 and CDR2 from the germline V gene are SQVTM and ANQGSEA. The CDR3 is 12 amino acids. The V gene end was trimmed by 6 bases and the J gene end by 1 base; junction bases not matched to a gene: 1. The CDR3 loop reads CSVGTGNTEAFF. The CDR3 DNA follows: TGCAGCGTGGGGACAGGGAACACTGAAGCTTTCTTT.

The chain has TRBV2 and TRBJ2-7, with a tentative D call TRBD1 (6 bases). The germline V and J ends were trimmed by 5 bases and 2 bases, with 7 bases remaining between them. This CDR3 is 12 amino acids long. Germline CDR1 and CDR2: SNHLY and FYNNEI. CDR3 DNA sequence: TGTGCCAGCAGTAGGGGGACCTACGAGCAGTACGTC. Protein sequence: CASSRGTYEQYV.

The genes are TRBV19 and TRBJ1-2; no clear D. The CDR3 covers 14 residues. V shed 0 bases and J shed 7 bases, with 12 bases lying between them. CDR1 is LNHDA, CDR2 SQIVND, per germline (reference sequence). In DNA, the CDR3 is TGTGCCAGTAGTATAGACACCCTGGGCGTTGGCTACACCTTC. It is translated as CASSIDTLGVGYTF.

J is TRBJ2-3 and V is TRBV30, with unresolved D. Deletions cut 2 bases from V and 2 bases from J, with 11 bases between. This CDR3 is 14 amino acids long. Germline CDR1 and CDR2: GTSNPN and SVGIG (reference sequence). CDR3 residues: CAWSQQLLTDTQYF. In DNA form, the CDR3 reads TGTGCCTGGAGTCAACAGCTCCTCACAGATACGCAGTATTTT.

The chain carries TRBV7-9 and TRBJ2-1; TRBD2 aligns across 14 bases. After removal of 4 bases from V and 7 bases from J, the junction contained 3 bases not matched to a gene. CDR3 length equals 15 residues. The germline CDR1 and CDR2 sequences are SEHNR and FQNEAQ (reference sequence). DNA for the CDR3: TGTGCCAGCAGCTCGACTAGCGGGGGGGCGAATGAGCAGTTCTTC. It specifies CASSSTSGGANEQFF.

The chain employs TRBV19 and TRBJ2-2, with 8 positions matching TRBD2. The junction had 3 bases not matched to a gene; V was cut back by 2 bases and J by 10 bases. The CDR3 is made up of 13 amino acids. Germline V gene lookup returns CDR1 LNHDA and CDR2 SQIVND (reference sequence). The CDR3 DNA follows: TGTGCCAGTAGTATAACGGGAGGGTTGGAGCTGTTTTTT. Its protein product is CASSITGGLELFF.

This sequence joins TRBV18 and TRBJ2-7, with 7 positions matching TRBD1. The CDR3 has 13 amino acids. Trimming removed 1 base from V and 6 bases from J; junction bases left unmatched: 3. Germline V gene data show CDR1 as KGHSH and CDR2 as LQKENI. In nucleotides, the CDR3 is TGTGCCAGCTCACCACTCGACAGGGCCGAGCAGTACGTC. Protein sequence: CASSPLDRAEQYV.

The genes are TRBV2 and TRBJ1-4; 9 bases match TRBD1. V was clipped by 10 bases and J by 4 bases; unmatched bases: 7. Germline CDR1 reads SNHLY; CDR2 reads FYNNEI. This CDR3 spans 14 amino acids. CDR3 nucleotide sequence: TGTGCCAACAGGGGGCCCTATCTTAATGAAAAACTGTTTTTT. This sequence encodes CANRGPYLNEKLFF.

The sample holds a few counts of this clone. The chain couples TRBV9 to TRBJ2-2; 12 nucleotides line up with TRBD1. The germline V gene encodes CDR1 SGDLS and CDR2 YYNGEE. V gave up 5 bases and J gave up 3 bases; unmatched junction bases: 8. The CDR3 length is 17 residues. CDR3 bases: TGTGCCAGCAGTAAGACGGGACAGGGGGCCGACACCGGGGAGCTGTTTTTT. Encoded protein: CASSKTGQGADTGELFF.

The chain is built from TRBV5-1 and TRBJ1-1; the match to TRBD1 covers 9 bases. This CDR3 has 14 amino acids. Germline loops: CDR1 SGHRS, CDR2 YFSETQ. The V gene end was trimmed by 4 bases and the J gene end by 5 bases; junction bases not matched to a gene: 6. CDR3 sequence: CASSHRDRETEAFF. For the CDR3, the DNA is TGCGCCAGCAGCCACCGGGACAGGGAGACTGAAGCTTTCTTT.

V and J are TRBV19 and TRBJ1-5, with D possibly being TRBD1 (5 bases). The CDR3 runs 16 residues. Trimming removed 8 bases from V and 3 bases from J, with 20 bases in between. Germline CDR1 reads LNHDA; CDR2 reads SQIVND (reference sequence). The CDR3 DNA reads as TGTGCCAGTTCTTCTATGGGGGGACGGCTCAATCAGCCCCAGCATTTT. Amino acids: CASSSMGGRLNQPQHF.

This clone was counted between two and nine times. The V call is TRBV5-1, the J call TRBJ2-1, with TRBD1 matching over 8 bases. V lost 4 bases, J lost 8 bases, and 8 bases stayed unmatched. Per germline, CDR1 SGHRS and CDR2 YFSETQ. This CDR3 contains 14 residues. The CDR3 reads CASSLRTGFDEQFF. The CDR3, as DNA: TGCGCCAGCAGCCTCCGGACAGGGTTCGATGAGCAGTTCTTC.

The DNA of the CDR3 is TGTGCCAGCTCATTACTAGCGGGGGAGTACAATGAGCAGTTCTTC. Translating it yields CASSLLAGEYNEQFF. This chain connects TRBV18 to TRBJ2-1; 11 positions match TRBD2. This CDR3 is built from 15 residues. The V and J ends lost 5 bases and 4 bases, in that order; junction bases with no gene match: 4. Germline values: CDR1 KGHSH, CDR2 LQKENI.

The rearrangement links TRBV18 to TRBJ2-5; D not certain. This CDR3 contains 11 residues. Trimming shortened V by 5 bases and J by 5 bases, and 6 bases separated the two germline ends. Germline assignment: CDR1 KGHSH and CDR2 LQKENI. In DNA form, the CDR3 reads TGTGCCAGCTCATCCCGGGAGACCCAGTACTTC. Translation: CASSSRETQYF.

This clone was seen only a few times. The chain is built from TRBV6-5 and TRBJ2-3; D not certain. This CDR3 region has 13 residues. V was trimmed by 8 bases and J by 4 bases, leaving 13 bases between them. Germline CDR1 and CDR2: MNHEY and SVGAGI. The CDR3 bases are TGTGCCAGCTCGCCTGGGGTTGCAGATACGCAGTATTTT. It is translated as CASSPGVADTQYF.

The chain combines TRBV19 with TRBJ1-2; TRBD1 is a possible D gene (5 bases). Germline V gives CDR1 LNHDA, CDR2 SQIVND (reference sequence). Trimming removed 0 bases from V and 3 bases from J, with 11 bases in between. This CDR3 comprises 15 residues. CDR3 loop: CASSIEGRADYGYTF. The DNA of the CDR3 is TGTGCCAGTAGTATAGAAGGCAGGGCCGACTATGGCTACACCTTC.

The CDR3 DNA reads as TGTGCCAGCAGTCAGCCCGAAAACAATGAGCAGTTCTTC. This translates into CASSQPENNEQFF. The rearrangement joins TRBV7-8 to TRBJ2-1, with D hard to call. The CDR3 extends over 13 amino acids. CDR1 is SGHVS, CDR2 FQNEAQ, per germline. Trimming took 6 bases from V and 5 from J, leaving 11 bases between them.